This TCR beta chain was obtained from a study of radiotherapy plus CTLA-4 blockade in lung cancer. Notes on the study in general: It was early blood T cell clone dynamics, with interferon-beta, that reportedly best predicted response.

Notes on this clone: Antigen specificity is unknown.

The V segment lost 5 bases and the J segment 8 bases; nucleotides outside the gene matches: 10. This CDR3 spans 14 amino acids. The germline V gene encodes CDR1 SQVTM and CDR2 ANQGSEA. Profiled with immunoSEQ multiplex PCR; TCRdb holds only in-frame clones, not every one. The data show 80,000 to 100,000 clones, about 70% seen once. The source material was peripheral blood, sampled from a patient treated with radiotherapy plus ipilimumab. The chain has TRBV29-1 and TRBJ2-1; 9 positions agree with TRBD2. The origin of this receptor is a human donor with non-small cell lung cancer who had a partial response to radiotherapy plus ipilimumab. Some clones in this sample may be carry-over from other donors' samples. The CDR3 DNA is TGCAGCGTTACCGGCGGGAGGGGTGGCGATGAGCAGTTCTTC. Translating gives CSVTGGRGGDEQFF.